The 23 T cell receptor beta chains given below trace back to one sample, sequenced in a study of somatic mutations in cytotoxic T cells in rheumatoid arthritis. The assay was immunoSEQ multiplex PCR, and TCRdb's table has in-frame clones only and misses some. In the table there are about 20,000 clones, around four fifths of which are singletons. Sample: CD8+ T cells sorted from blood. The receptor set was obtained from an adult with rheumatoid arthritis.

This sequence joins TRBV25-1 and TRBJ2-5; D not certain. V lost 0 bases and J lost 5, with 10 bases in between. Germline assignment: CDR1 MGHDK and CDR2 SYGVNS. This CDR3 region has 14 residues. The CDR3 sequence: CASSEYLDMETQYF. In DNA, the CDR3 is TGTGCCAGCAGTGAATACCTGGATATGGAGACCCAGTACTTC.

The V call is TRBV9, the J call TRBJ2-1; 7 bases are a match to TRBD2. The ends lost 4 bases at V and 4 bases at J; junction bases unmatched: 11. The germline V gene has CDR1 SGDLS and CDR2 YYNGEE. CDR3 length: 16 amino acids. CDR3 DNA: TGTGCCAGCAGCCCCCCCGGGACTACTCTTTACAATGAGCAGTTCTTC. Protein: CASSPPGTTLYNEQFF.

The J gene is TRBJ2-2, the V gene TRBV11-3; the D gene could be TRBD1 or TRBD2 (5 bases each). CDR3 length: 14 residues. V was cut by 8 bases and J by 3 bases, with 13 bases left in between. Germline-derived CDR1 and CDR2 are SGHNT and YENEEA. CDR3 sequence reads: CASSSQEDTGELFF. For the CDR3, the DNA is TGTGCCAGCTCGTCACAGGAGGACACCGGGGAGCTGTTTTTT.

The chain links TRBV6-1 to TRBJ2-7; D is ambiguous. Germline CDR1 MNHNS, CDR2 SASEGT. The CDR3 totals 15 residues. Trimming took off 0 bases at V and 2 bases at J, with 11 bases between the two ends. The CDR3 bases are TGTGCCAGCAGTGAAGCAGTACGTATGGCCTACGAGCAGTACTTC. Translating it yields CASSEAVRMAYEQYF.

The chain carries TRBV6-1 and TRBJ1-1; D gene unclear. V was shortened by 1 base and J by 0 bases, with 9 bases between the two germline ends. Germline CDR1 reads MNHNS; CDR2 reads SASEGT. This CDR3 spans 15 amino acids. The CDR3 reads CASSEEVGLNTEAFF. The CDR3 DNA reads TGTGCCAGCAGTGAAGAAGTGGGCCTGAACACTGAAGCTTTCTTT.

The chain links TRBV19 to TRBJ1-2; no clear D. The CDR3 loop spans 11 amino acids. Trimming cost V 7 bases and J 7 bases, with 10 bases left between them. Per germline, CDR1 LNHDA and CDR2 SQIVND (reference sequence). The CDR3 DNA follows: TGTGCCAGTACACGGAGCGGTGGCTACACCTTC. This translates into CASTRSGGYTF.

This chain connects TRBV18 to TRBJ2-1; D is uncertain. There are 16 residues in the CDR3. V lost 4 bases and J lost 3, with 16 bases in between. Germline V gene data show CDR1 as KGHSH and CDR2 as LQKENI. The CDR3 nucleotides are TGTGCCAGCTCACTTCTAGTGACTGATTACTACAATGAGCAGTTCTTC. As protein: CASSLLVTDYYNEQFF.

This chain connects TRBV15 to TRBJ2-7; TRBD2 might be the D (5 bases). The CDR3 extends over 16 amino acids. Trimming removed 1 base from V and 9 bases from J, with 22 bases in between. Germline loops: CDR1 LNHNV, CDR2 YYDKDF (reference sequence). The CDR3 DNA is TGTGCCACCAGCAGAGCCCATCGGGAACAAGAACGTGGGCAGTACTTC. Translation gives CATSRAHREQERGQYF.

This clone was found a few times. At one boundary the junction diverges from the germline segment, which might be a read error. The genes are TRBV5-3 and TRBJ2-7; D is perhaps TRBD1 or TRBD2 (5 bases each). TRBV5-3 is an ORF; its function is uncertain. The CDR3 is made up of 12 amino acids. DNA for the CDR3: TGTGCCAGCAGCTTGGGGGACCACGAGCAGTACTTC. This gives the protein CASSLGDHEQYF.

This clone occurred once. The rearrangement joins TRBV29-1 to TRBJ2-1; perhaps TRBD2 as D (5 bases). The CDR3 runs to 16 residues. V shed 0 bases and J shed 0 bases, with 12 bases lying between them. Germline CDR1 is SQVTM and CDR2 is ANQGSEA. The chain's CDR3 is CSVEDWEGSSYNEQFF. CDR3 bases: TGCAGCGTTGAAGATTGGGAAGGGAGCTCCTACAATGAGCAGTTCTTC.

V usage is TRBV14 and J usage is TRBJ1-2, with D perhaps TRBD1 (6 bases). The CDR3 totals 15 residues. With 2 bases removed from V and 3 bases from J, the gap between germline ends came to 13 bases. The V gene's germline CDR1 is SGHDN and CDR2 FVKESK. The CDR3 DNA follows: TGTGCCAGCAGCCAACTCCCGGACAGCTACTATGGCTACACCTTC. It codes for CASSQLPDSYYGYTF.

This clone came up a few times. The chain has TRBV5-4 and TRBJ1-1; D perhaps matches TRBD1 (5 bases). Trimming removed 5 bases at V and 5 bases at J, with 13 bases between. The CDR3 covers 13 residues. Germline CDR1 is SGHNT and CDR2 is YYREEE (reference sequence). CDR3 sequence: CASSFAGGTEAFF. DNA of the CDR3: TGTGCCAGCAGTTTCGCCGGGGGAACTGAAGCTTTCTTT.

This rearrangement joins TRBV6-5 to TRBJ2-2; D is uncertain. Germline V gene lookup returns CDR1 MNHEY and CDR2 SVGAGI. With 2 bases removed from V and 2 bases from J, the gap between germline ends came to 12 bases. The CDR3 runs to 16 residues. The CDR3 DNA follows: TGTGCCAGCAGTTACCGGCTCGGCAGTAACACCGGGGAGCTGTTTTTT. Its translation is CASSYRLGSNTGELFF.

This clone appeared a few times. This sequence joins TRBV20-1 and TRBJ2-7; D remains ambiguous. The V gene lost 5 bases and the J gene lost 7 bases, with 12 bases spanning the gap. This CDR3 region has 11 residues. Per the germline V gene, CDR1 is DFQATT and CDR2 is SNEGSKA (reference sequence). CDR3 protein: CSAPRLGEQYF. The CDR3 region has the DNA TGCAGTGCTCCACGGTTGGGAGAGCAGTACTTC.

This chain joins TRBV11-2 and TRBJ2-5; D gene uncertain. CDR1 is SGHAT and CDR2 is FQNNGV in the germline V gene. The V end lost 7 bases, the J end lost 4 bases, and 19 bases lay between the germline ends. The CDR3 is 15 residues long. CDR3 in amino acids: CASTTSKGFGETQYF. DNA for the CDR3: TGTGCCAGCACAACCTCAAAGGGTTTTGGAGAGACCCAGTACTTC.

The chain employs TRBV6-1 and TRBJ1-6; 7 nucleotides agree with TRBD1. This CDR3 is built from 11 residues. V was pared by 8 bases and J by 14 bases, with 6 bases of the junction left unmatched. CDR1 and CDR2 (germline): MNHNS, SASEGT. The CDR3 nucleotides read TGTGCCAGCCGGACAGGATGGGCCCTCCACTTT. Its protein is CASRTGWALHF.

The chain is built from TRBV19 and TRBJ1-2; D is uncertain. The CDR3 is 16 amino acids. Looked up from germline, CDR1 is LNHDA and CDR2 is SQIVND (reference sequence). The V and J ends lost 1 base and 5 bases respectively, with 17 bases between them. The CDR3 region is CASSIAFGSGVYGYTF. For the CDR3, the DNA is TGTGCCAGTAGTATAGCTTTCGGTTCCGGAGTATATGGCTACACCTTC. Using reference TRBV19 and TRBJ1-2 for the parts outside the CDR3, the full variable domain is DGGITQSPKYLFRKEGQNVTLSCEQNLNHDAMYWYRQDPGQGLRLIYYSQIVNDFQKGDIAEGYSVSREKKESFPLTVTSAQKNPTAFYLCASSIAFGSGVYGYTFGSGTRLTVV.

There are a few counts of this clone. This chain connects TRBV7-6 to TRBJ2-2; D is unclear. The germline CDR1 and CDR2 sequences are SGHVS and FNYEAQ. V was trimmed by 2 bases and J by 5 bases, leaving 0 bases between them. The CDR3 has 11 residues. The CDR3 is CASSLTGELFF. The CDR3 DNA sequence: TGTGCCAGCAGCTTAACCGGGGAGCTGTTTTTT.

The gene calls are TRBV27 and TRBJ1-1, with D unclear. V was shortened by 4 bases and J by 7 bases, with 10 bases between the two germline ends. CDR3 size: 12 residues. Germline CDR1 MNHEY, CDR2 SMNVEV (reference sequence). CDR3 loop: CASSSGPHEAFF. Here the CDR3 DNA reads TGTGCCAGCAGTTCCGGGCCGCATGAAGCTTTCTTT.

Only one count was recorded for this clone. CDR3 bases: TGTGCCAGTAGTATCCTTAGGCAGGATCCGCGTAATCAGCCCCAGCATTTT. Its protein product is CASSILRQDPRNQPQHF. The chain joins TRBV19 to TRBJ1-5; D gene unclear. Germline loops: CDR1 LNHDA, CDR2 SQIVND (reference sequence). V lost 3 bases and J 4 bases, leaving 19 bases between the germline ends. CDR3 size: 17 residues.

V usage is TRBV30 and J usage is TRBJ2-7; maybe TRBD1 (5 bases). This CDR3 spans 14 amino acids. Trimming took 0 bases from V and 4 from J, leaving 13 bases between them. The germline gives CDR1 GTSNPN, CDR2 SVGIG (reference sequence). The CDR3 sequence is CAWSVGQGGYEQYF. The CDR3 region has the DNA TGTGCCTGGAGTGTTGGTCAGGGTGGGTACGAGCAGTACTTC.

The chain couples TRBV9 to TRBJ2-7; 7 nucleotides agree with TRBD1. J gave up 0 bases and V 3 bases, and 6 bases lay outside the gene matches. The CDR3 consists of 15 residues. Germline loops: CDR1 SGDLS, CDR2 YYNGEE. The CDR3 nucleotides read TGTGCCAGCAGCGAGGGGGACAGCTACTCCTACGAGCAGTACTTC. As protein: CASSEGDSYSYEQYF.

This rearrangement joins TRBV18 to TRBJ1-2, with D unclear. Germline values: CDR1 KGHSH, CDR2 LQKENI. V was trimmed by 5 bases and J by 5 bases, leaving 15 bases between them. The CDR3 extends over 14 amino acids. CDR3 amino acids: CASSDTYAGYGYTF. CDR3 nucleotide sequence: TGTGCCAGCTCAGACACATACGCGGGGTATGGCTACACCTTC. The full variable domain, in which reference TRBV18 and TRBJ1-2 provide the parts outside the CDR3, is NAGVMQNPRHLVRRRGQEARLRCSPMKGHSHVYWYRQLPEEGLKFMVYLQKENIIDESGMPKERFSAEFPKEGPSILRIQQVVRGDSAAYFCASSDTYAGYGYTFGSGTRLTVV.